These T cell receptor beta chains were read from a single sample in a study of T cells in Graves' hyperthyroidism and ophthalmopathy. TCRdb processed the multiplex PCR reads anew with MiXCR; each CDR3 protein has one entry. The table records 350,000 to 450,000 distinct CDR3 sequences, 14% of them present only once. Source material: blood. These receptors all stem from a woman between 55 and 75 years old with Graves' hyperthyroidism. Each CDR3 is given without its conserved first and last residue. Fields, in order: V gene, J gene, CDR3 protein.

TRBV20-1,TRBJ2-1,SARGRLAGGNEQF
TRBV20-1,TRBJ2-7,SATSGGLAYEQY
TRBV5-1,TRBJ2-7,ASSLEASDSYEQY
TRBV7-2,TRBJ2-3,ASSQRRQGGDTQY
TRBV5-1,TRBJ2-1,ASSLMATSGQDEQF
TRBV6-1,TRBJ2-1,ASSESRTNEF
TRBV5-1,TRBJ2-7,ASSFWGIYEQY
TRBV4-1,TRBJ2-3,ASRPTFAGASDTQY
TRBV5-1,TRBJ2-3,ASSLELNTQY
TRBV11-2,TRBJ1-2,ASSRQGAANYGYT
TRBV5-1,TRBJ2-1,ASSLVVGNEQF
TRBV5-1,TRBJ1-1,ASSLASGSLDTEAF
TRBV6-1,TRBJ2-3,ASSTRRLAPGTDTQY
TRBV19,TRBJ2-3,ASSVPLRSSTDTQY